These 4 T cell receptor beta chains share one sample of origin, sequenced in a study of blood T cell repertoires in COVID-19. Libraries were prepared by immunoSEQ multiplex PCR; TCRdb keeps only in-frame clonotypes and omits some of them. Of over 250,000 clones detected, around 89% appear once; the ten largest clones hold just under 9%. The sequenced sample consisted of PBMCs or T cells enriched from blood (not recorded which). These TCRs come from a man in his forties who had recovered from COVID-19.

This sequence joins TRBV5-1 and TRBJ2-5, with 9 bases aligning to TRBD2. V dropped 4 bases and J dropped 0; count of bases not matched to a gene: 10. The CDR3 sequence is 17 residues long. Germline V gene data show CDR1 as SGHRS and CDR2 as YFSETQ. CDR3 sequence: CASSDRGRAPNQETQYF. The CDR3 nucleotides read TGCGCCAGCAGCGACCGCGGGAGGGCCCCCAACCAAGAGACCCAGTACTTC.

This rearrangement joins TRBV10-3 to TRBJ2-1; D perhaps matches TRBD1 (6 bases). Germline V gene lookup returns CDR1 ENHRY and CDR2 SYGVKD. V lost 6 bases to trimming and J lost 7 bases, with 7 bases between them. This CDR3 contains 11 residues. In DNA, the CDR3 is TGTGCCATCAGGCAGGGGAATGAGCAGTTCTTC. As protein: CAIRQGNEQFF.

This rearrangement joins TRBV19 to TRBJ1-2; 9 nucleotides agree with TRBD1. Germline loops: CDR1 LNHDA, CDR2 SQIVND (reference sequence). V dropped 4 bases and J dropped 4; count of bases not matched to a gene: 4. CDR3 length: 14 amino acids. The CDR3 DNA reads TGTGCCAGTAGTACGGGACAGGGTGTCTATGGCTACACCTTC. Translating it yields CASSTGQGVYGYTF.

Here the CDR3 DNA reads TGCGCCAGCAGCCAAATTGGTCAGGGGGCTTGGGGCACAGATACGCAGTATTTT. This encodes CASSQIGQGAWGTDTQYF. This chain uses TRBV4-1 with TRBJ2-3; 8 bases map to TRBD1. The V gene's germline CDR1 is MGHRA and CDR2 YSYEKL. J was trimmed by 1 base and V by 2 bases; bases with no gene match: 11. The CDR3 is made up of 18 amino acids.